Following are 5 T cell receptor beta chains from one sample sequenced in a study of blood T cell repertoires in COVID-19. Sequencing was performed with immunoSEQ multiplex PCR; in TCRdb, only in-frame clones are kept and a portion is missing. The table includes about 250,000 clones, 70% to 90% detected once. The sequenced material came from peripheral blood. All receptors derive from an elderly man with acute or convalescent COVID-19.

This chain uses TRBV5-5 with TRBJ2-1; D perhaps matches TRBD2 (6 bases). CDR1 and CDR2 (germline): SGHKS, YYEKEE (reference sequence). V was cut by 4 bases and J by 2 bases, with 16 bases left in between. This CDR3 is 16 amino acids long. CDR3 protein: CASSPDWRGTYNEQFF. CDR3 bases: TGTGCCAGCAGCCCGGACTGGCGGGGAACCTACAATGAGCAGTTCTTC.

This clone has a count of ten or more. J is TRBJ1-4 and V is TRBV19; maybe TRBD1 (5 bases). The germline V gene encodes CDR1 LNHDA and CDR2 SQIVND (reference sequence). This CDR3 region has 15 residues. The V gene lost 6 bases and the J gene lost 8 bases, with 19 bases spanning the gap. The CDR3: CASSSREEVEEKLFF. The DNA for the CDR3 is TGTGCCAGTAGCAGCAGGGAGGAAGTAGAAGAAAAACTGTTTTTT.

The V gene is TRBV4-1, the J gene TRBJ2-3; 10 nucleotides match TRBD2. CDR1 MGHRA and CDR2 YSYEKL come from the germline V gene. The CDR3 contains 18 residues. Trimming cost V 0 bases and J 5 bases; bases outside gene matches: 11. As DNA, the CDR3 is TGCGCCAGCAGCCAAGACTCTCCCGGACTAGCGGTTCAAGATACGCAGTATTTT. Translating gives CASSQDSPGLAVQDTQYF.

This rearrangement joins TRBV5-1 to TRBJ2-2, with no clear D. V was clipped by 4 bases and J by 6 bases, with 19 bases between them. CDR3 size: 16 residues. Germline V gene sequence: CDR1 SGHRS, CDR2 YFSETQ. This chain's CDR3 is CASSVNPHVTPGELFF. In DNA form, the CDR3 reads TGCGCCAGCAGCGTGAATCCACACGTAACGCCCGGGGAGCTGTTTTTT.

The V gene is TRBV7-2, the J gene TRBJ1-2; a weak D match, TRBD1 (6 bases). The V and J ends lost 1 base and 4 bases respectively, with 13 bases between them. The CDR3 covers 15 residues. In germline, CDR1 is SGHTA, CDR2 FQGNSA. This chain's CDR3 is CASSLVQGSGYGYTF. CDR3 DNA: TGTGCCAGCAGCTTAGTACAGGGATCAGGCTATGGCTACACCTTC.